A single sample gave rise to the 15 T cell receptor beta chains below, sequenced in a study of blood T cell repertoires in COVID-19. Assay: immunoSEQ multiplex PCR; the TCRdb copy retains only in-frame clones and omits some. The sample lists hundreds of thousands of clones, more than 85% seen once, with approximately 2.9% in the top ten. Specimen: peripheral blood. All receptors come from a human donor in a cohort sampled during active COVID-19.

The rearrangement joins TRBV15 to TRBJ2-1, with 9 bases fitting TRBD1. V lost 8 bases to trimming and J lost 1 base; unmatched junction nucleotides: 3. CDR1 is LNHNV, CDR2 YYDKDF, per germline (reference sequence). The CDR3 covers 14 residues. CDR3 coding DNA: TGTGCCACCGAGGACAGGGGATCCTACAATGAGCAGTTCTTC. Translation: CATEDRGSYNEQFF.

The V gene is TRBV7-9, the J gene TRBJ1-2, with D hard to call. CDR1 and CDR2 (germline): SEHNR, FQNEAQ (reference sequence). V lost 0 bases and J 4 bases, leaving 6 bases between the germline ends. The CDR3 loop spans 13 amino acids. The CDR3 coding sequence is TGTGCCAGCAGCTTAGCTACAGTCTATGGCTACACCTTC. It yields the protein CASSLATVYGYTF.

The chain couples TRBV7-6 to TRBJ2-1; 8 bases map to TRBD1. The CDR3 consists of 16 residues. CDR1 and CDR2 from the germline V gene are SGHVS and FNYEAQ. V lost 6 bases, J lost 6 bases, and 13 bases stayed unmatched. The CDR3 DNA is TGTGCCAGCAGTATGGTTGCGGGACAGGTCAGCAATGAGCAGTTCTTC. Residues: CASSMVAGQVSNEQFF.

The chain recombines TRBV9 with TRBJ2-5, with D perhaps TRBD2 (5 bases). The CDR3 extends over 14 amino acids. Between the trimmed V and J ends, which lost 4 bases and 0 bases, there was a span of 10 bases. Looked up from germline, CDR1 is SGDLS and CDR2 is YYNGEE. The DNA of the CDR3 is TGTGCCAGCAGCCCGAGGACTGACCAAGAGACCCAGTACTTC. Its translation: CASSPRTDQETQYF.

The chain employs TRBV5-8 and TRBJ2-2; D not resolved. This CDR3 spans 16 amino acids. Germline V gives CDR1 SGHTS, CDR2 YDEGEE. Trimming pared 3 bases from V and 2 bases from J, leaving 14 bases between. CDR3 nucleotide sequence: TGTGCCAGCAGCTCCGGTGTCGCGACTAACACCGGGGAGCTGTTTTTT. Its translation is CASSSGVATNTGELFF.

The chain carries TRBV6-5 and TRBJ1-1; 8 bases align to TRBD1. Germline CDR1 is MNHEY and CDR2 is SVGAGI. The J segment lost 5 bases and the V segment lost 8 bases, leaving 4 bases of the junction unmatched. The CDR3 extends over 12 amino acids. The CDR3 nucleotides read TGTGCCAGCTGGGACAGGCTTACTGAAGCTTTCTTT. Translation gives CASWDRLTEAFF.

The rearrangement joins TRBV28 to TRBJ2-1; TRBD2 is a possible D gene (6 bases). The CDR3 is made up of 15 amino acids. The germline gives CDR1 MDHEN, CDR2 SYDVKM. V lost 5 bases and J lost 9, with 20 bases in between. CDR3 amino acids: CASSILDAGRGEQFF. CDR3 bases: TGTGCCAGCAGTATCCTCGACGCGGGAAGAGGTGAGCAGTTCTTC. Supplemented by reference TRBV28 and TRBJ2-1, the full variable domain reads DVKVTQSSRYLVKRTGEKVFLECVQDMDHENMFWYRQDPGLGLRLIYFSYDVKMKEKGDIPEGYSVSREKKERFSLILESASTNQTSMYLCASSILDAGRGEQFFGPGTRLTVL.

The chain joins TRBV7-9 to TRBJ2-5, with D perhaps TRBD2 (5 bases). Germline lookup yields CDR1 SEHNR and CDR2 FQNEAQ (reference sequence). Trimming took off 5 bases at V and 2 bases at J, with 21 bases between the two ends. This CDR3 comprises 17 residues. CDR3 amino acids: CASSPYLGSGSQETQYF. CDR3 DNA: TGTGCCAGCAGCCCCTACCTCGGCAGCGGATCACAAGAGACCCAGTACTTC.

The sample holds one count of this clone. The chain joins TRBV15 to TRBJ2-5; 13 nucleotides align to TRBD2. The V gene's germline CDR1 is LNHNV and CDR2 YYDKDF (reference sequence). Losses at the gene ends were 3 bases for V and 5 bases for J; bases not matched to a gene: 3. The CDR3 sequence is 15 residues long. In nucleotides, the CDR3 is TGTGCCACCAGCAGCGGACTAGCGGGAGACGAGACCCAGTACTTC. Translated, it gives CATSSGLAGDETQYF.

The CDR3 DNA sequence: TGCAGCGTAACGACAGGGCGAGGGGACACCGGGGAGCTGTTTTTT. Translated: CSVTTGRGDTGELFF. The chain recombines TRBV29-1 with TRBJ2-2; 7 nucleotides line up with TRBD1. Germline V lookup: CDR1 SQVTM, CDR2 ANQGSEA. The V gene end was trimmed by 6 bases and the J gene end by 3 bases; junction bases not matched to a gene: 10. The CDR3 extends over 15 amino acids.

The chain combines TRBV6-5 with TRBJ2-7; D may be TRBD2 (5 bases). The germline V gene has CDR1 MNHEY and CDR2 SVGAGI. The V end was cut by 7 bases, the J end by 4 bases, with 20 bases between. The CDR3 spans 15 residues. In nucleotides, the CDR3 is TGTGCCAGCATTTCCCTCGGACGGGAACCGTACGAGCAGTACTTC. Protein: CASISLGREPYEQYF.

The chain carries TRBV3-1 (or the pseudogene TRBV3-2) and TRBJ2-1; 10 bases match TRBD1. There are 17 residues in the CDR3. After removal of 4 bases from V and 8 bases from J, the junction contained 14 bases not matched to a gene. Looked up from germline, CDR1 is LGHDT and CDR2 is YNNKEL (reference sequence). The CDR3 DNA reads TGTGCCAGCAGCCCCCGGGACAGGGGCGCGAGTGTACATGAGCAGTTCTTC. Its protein product is CASSPRDRGASVHEQFF.

This chain joins TRBV30 and TRBJ2-7; D is possibly TRBD1 (5 bases). The germline CDR1 and CDR2 sequences are GTSNPN and SVGIG (reference sequence). This CDR3 spans 12 amino acids. V was cut by 5 bases and J by 2 bases, with 10 bases left in between. CDR3 in amino acids: CAWDSSPYEQYF. CDR3 nucleotide sequence: TGTGCCTGGGACAGTTCCCCCTACGAGCAGTACTTC.

This clone was observed at least ten times. The rearrangement links TRBV27 to TRBJ1-4; weak D call: TRBD1 (5 bases). The CDR3 is 13 residues long. V gave up 5 bases and J gave up 8 bases, with 12 bases separating them. Looked up from germline, CDR1 is MNHEY and CDR2 is SMNVEV (reference sequence). CDR3 in DNA: TGTGCCAGCAGTACACAGGTTGGCGAAAAACTGTTTTTT. Translated, it gives CASSTQVGEKLFF.

A single count supports this clone. V usage is TRBV2 and J usage is TRBJ2-5; D gene ambiguous. Germline loops: CDR1 SNHLY, CDR2 FYNNEI. CDR3 length: 15 amino acids. V was pared by 1 base and J by 2 bases, with 11 bases between. Here the CDR3 DNA reads TGTGCCAGCAGTGAAGAGTTTGCAGGACAAGAGACCCAGTACTTC. Residues: CASSEEFAGQETQYF.